This TCR beta chain was retrieved from a study of T cell repertoires in cytomegalovirus infection. Study-wide context: A matching HLA type, together with CMV infection, was signaled by public TCR beta signatures. Study-wide findings and caveats: Summed frequency of shared TCR beta families picked out CMV carriers who also had the relevant HLA. Across the ex vivo response, the dominant clonotypes were HLA-C-restricted CMV-specific TCR beta clonotypes.

The germline V and J ends were trimmed by 0 bases and 0 bases, with 12 bases remaining between them. This CDR3 is 15 amino acids long. Germline CDR1 reads SQVTM; CDR2 reads ANQGSEA. TCRdb ran MiXCR on the reads and lists one entry per CDR3 protein. The sample records around 630,000 distinct CDR3 sequences, roughly 26% being singletons. About this clonotype: The antigen is unknown.

The TCR originated in a human donor in good health (CMV status not recorded). Some clones in this sample may be carry-over from other donors' samples. The chain joins TRBV29-1 to TRBJ2-7; tentatively, D is TRBD2 (6 bases). The sample comprised CD8+ T cells from PBMCs. CDR3 loop: CSVEDGRGSSYEQYF. For the CDR3, the DNA is TGCAGCGTTGAAGATGGCCGGGGGAGCTCCTACGAGCAGTACTTC.